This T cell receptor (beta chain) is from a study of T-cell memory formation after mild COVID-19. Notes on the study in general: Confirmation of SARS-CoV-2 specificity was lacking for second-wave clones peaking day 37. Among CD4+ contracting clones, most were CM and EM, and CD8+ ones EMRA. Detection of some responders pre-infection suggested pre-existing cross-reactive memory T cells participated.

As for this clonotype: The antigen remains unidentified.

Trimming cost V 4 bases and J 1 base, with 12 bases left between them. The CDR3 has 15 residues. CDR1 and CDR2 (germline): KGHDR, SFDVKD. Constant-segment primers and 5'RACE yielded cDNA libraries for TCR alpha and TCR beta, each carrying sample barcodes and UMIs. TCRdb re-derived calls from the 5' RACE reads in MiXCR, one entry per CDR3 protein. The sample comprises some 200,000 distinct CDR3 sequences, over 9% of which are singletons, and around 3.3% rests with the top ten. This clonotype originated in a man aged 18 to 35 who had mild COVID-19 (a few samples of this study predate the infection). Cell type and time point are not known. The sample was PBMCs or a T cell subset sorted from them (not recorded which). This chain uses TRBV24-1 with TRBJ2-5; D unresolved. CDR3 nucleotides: TGTGCCACCAGTGACCTCGGTGGGGTCCAAGAGACCCAGTACTTC. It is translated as CATSDLGGVQETQYF.